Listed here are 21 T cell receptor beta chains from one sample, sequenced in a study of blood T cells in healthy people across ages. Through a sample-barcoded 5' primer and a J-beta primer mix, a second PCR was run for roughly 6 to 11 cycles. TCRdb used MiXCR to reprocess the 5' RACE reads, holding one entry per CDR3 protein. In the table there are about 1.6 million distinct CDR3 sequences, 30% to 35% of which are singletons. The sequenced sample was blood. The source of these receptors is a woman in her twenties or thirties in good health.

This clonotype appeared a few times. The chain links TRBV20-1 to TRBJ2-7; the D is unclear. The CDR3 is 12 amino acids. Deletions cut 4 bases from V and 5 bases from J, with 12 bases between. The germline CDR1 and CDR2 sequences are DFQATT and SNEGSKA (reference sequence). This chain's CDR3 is CSANRRADEQYF. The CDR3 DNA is TGCAGTGCTAATAGAAGGGCTGACGAGCAGTACTTC.

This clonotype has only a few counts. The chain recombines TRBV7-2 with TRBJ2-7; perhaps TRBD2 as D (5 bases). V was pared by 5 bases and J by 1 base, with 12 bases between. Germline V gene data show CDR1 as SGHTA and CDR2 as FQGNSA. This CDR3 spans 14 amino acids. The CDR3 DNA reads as TGTGCCAGCAGCCCCGAGCGGAATTCCTACGAGCAGTACTTC. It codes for CASSPERNSYEQYF.

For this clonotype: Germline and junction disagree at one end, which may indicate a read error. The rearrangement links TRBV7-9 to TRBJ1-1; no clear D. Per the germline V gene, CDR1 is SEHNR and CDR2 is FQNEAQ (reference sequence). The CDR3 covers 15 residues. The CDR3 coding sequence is TGTGCCGGCAGCTTAATTGAAAGGATTTTCACTGAAGCTTTCTTT. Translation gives CAGSLIERIFTEAFF. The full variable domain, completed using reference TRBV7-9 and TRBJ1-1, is DTGVSQNPRHKITKRGQNVTFRCDPISEHNRLYWYRQTLGQGPEFLTYFQNEAQLEKSRLLSDRFSAERPKGSFSTLEIQRTEQGDSAMYLCAGSLIERIFTEAFFGQGTRLTVV.

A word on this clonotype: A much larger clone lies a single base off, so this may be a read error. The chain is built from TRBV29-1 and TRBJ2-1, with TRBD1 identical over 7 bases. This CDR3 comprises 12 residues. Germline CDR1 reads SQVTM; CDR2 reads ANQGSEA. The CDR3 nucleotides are TGCGGCGTTGACAGGGATCGGGATGAGCAGTTCTTC. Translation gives CGVDRDRDEQFF.

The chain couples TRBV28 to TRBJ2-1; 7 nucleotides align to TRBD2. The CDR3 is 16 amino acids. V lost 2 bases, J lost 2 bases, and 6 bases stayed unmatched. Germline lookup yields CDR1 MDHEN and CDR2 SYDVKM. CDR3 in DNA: TGTGCCAGCAGTTTAGCCGCGGGAGCGGCCTACAATGAGCAGTTCTTC. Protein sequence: CASSLAAGAAYNEQFF. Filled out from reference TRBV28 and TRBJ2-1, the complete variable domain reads DVKVTQSSRYLVKRTGEKVFLECVQDMDHENMFWYRQDPGLGLRLIYFSYDVKMKEKGDIPEGYSVSREKKERFSLILESASTNQTSMYLCASSLAAGAAYNEQFFGPGTRLTVL.

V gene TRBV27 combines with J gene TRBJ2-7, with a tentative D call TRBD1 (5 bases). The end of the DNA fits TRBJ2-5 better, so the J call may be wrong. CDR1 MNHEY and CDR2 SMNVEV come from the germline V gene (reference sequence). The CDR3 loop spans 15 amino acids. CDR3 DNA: TGTGCCAGCAGTTTAAGGGCCCTAGGGGTAGAGACCCAGTACTTC. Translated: CASSLRALGVETQYF.

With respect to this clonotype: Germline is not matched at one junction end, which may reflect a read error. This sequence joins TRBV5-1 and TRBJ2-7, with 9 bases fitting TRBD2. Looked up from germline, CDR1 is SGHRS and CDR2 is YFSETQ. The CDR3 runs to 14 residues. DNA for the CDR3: TGCGCCAGCCGCTTCGATAGCGGGAGCCACGAGCAGTACTTC. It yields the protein CASRFDSGSHEQYF.

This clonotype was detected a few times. Here the CDR3 reads CASRFERGDNEQFF. In DNA, the CDR3 is TGTGCCAGCAGGTTTGAGAGAGGCGACAATGAGCAGTTCTTC. The rearrangement joins TRBV12-3 or TRBV12-4 to TRBJ2-1; D not resolved. The CDR3 sequence is 14 residues long. Between the trimmed V and J ends, which lost 6 bases and 5 bases, there was a span of 14 bases.

CDR3 coding DNA: TGTGCCACCGGTTGGGCGAGGCAAGAGACCCAGTACTTC. Translated: CATGWARQETQYF. The genes are TRBV15 and TRBJ2-5; D is unresolved. Trimming shortened V by 8 bases and J by 2 bases, and 12 bases separated the two germline ends. The CDR3 length is 13 residues. From germline, CDR1 is LNHNV and CDR2 YYDKDF (reference sequence).

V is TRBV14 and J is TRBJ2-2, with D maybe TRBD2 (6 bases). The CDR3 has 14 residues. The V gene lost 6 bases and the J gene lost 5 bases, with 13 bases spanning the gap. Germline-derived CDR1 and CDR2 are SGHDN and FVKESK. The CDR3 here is CASRPEGGTGELFF. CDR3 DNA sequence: TGTGCCAGCAGACCGGAGGGTGGAACCGGGGAGCTGTTTTTT.

CDR3 region: CSARASTGGDTEAFF. The CDR3, as DNA: TGCAGTGCTAGAGCTTCGACAGGCGGGGACACTGAAGCTTTCTTT. The chain combines TRBV20-1 with TRBJ1-1; maybe TRBD1 (6 bases). Trimming left V 1 base short and J 3 bases short, with 15 bases between. Germline values: CDR1 DFQATT, CDR2 SNEGSKA (reference sequence). The CDR3 extends over 15 amino acids.

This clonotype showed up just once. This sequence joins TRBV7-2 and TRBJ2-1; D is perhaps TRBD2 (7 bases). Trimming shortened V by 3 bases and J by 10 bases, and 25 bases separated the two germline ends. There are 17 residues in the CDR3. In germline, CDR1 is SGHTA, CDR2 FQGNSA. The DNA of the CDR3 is TGTGCCAGCAGCTTCATGAGCCGGGGGGCCCGCCCACAGGAGCAGTTCTTC. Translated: CASSFMSRGARPQEQFF.

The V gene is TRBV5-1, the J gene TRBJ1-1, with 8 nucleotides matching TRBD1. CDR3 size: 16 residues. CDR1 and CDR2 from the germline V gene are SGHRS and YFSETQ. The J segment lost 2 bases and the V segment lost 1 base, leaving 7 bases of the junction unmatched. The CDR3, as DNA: TGCGCCAGCAGCTTGTTGCAGGGGGCGATTAACACTGAAGCTTTCTTT. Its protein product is CASSLLQGAINTEAFF.

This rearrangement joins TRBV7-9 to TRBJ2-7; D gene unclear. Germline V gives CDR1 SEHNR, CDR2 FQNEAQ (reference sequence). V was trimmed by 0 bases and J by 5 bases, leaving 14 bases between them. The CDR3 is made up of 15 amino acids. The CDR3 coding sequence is TGTGCCAGCAGCTTAGCAGATGGTCCAATCCACGAGCAGTACTTC. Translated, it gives CASSLADGPIHEQYF.

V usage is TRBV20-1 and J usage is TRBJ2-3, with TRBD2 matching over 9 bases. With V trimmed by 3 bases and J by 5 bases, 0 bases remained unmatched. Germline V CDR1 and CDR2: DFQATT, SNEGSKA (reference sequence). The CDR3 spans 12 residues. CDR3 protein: CSARTSGDTQYF. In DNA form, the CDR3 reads TGCAGTGCTAGGACTAGCGGAGATACGCAGTATTTT.

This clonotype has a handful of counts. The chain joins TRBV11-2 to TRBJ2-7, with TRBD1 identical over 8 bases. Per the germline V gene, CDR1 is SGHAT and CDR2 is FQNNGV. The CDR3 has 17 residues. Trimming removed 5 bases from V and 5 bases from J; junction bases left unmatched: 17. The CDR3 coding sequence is TGTGCCAGCAGCCGACCCCCAGGACAGGGTTTATCCGACGAGCAGTACTTC. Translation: CASSRPPGQGLSDEQYF.

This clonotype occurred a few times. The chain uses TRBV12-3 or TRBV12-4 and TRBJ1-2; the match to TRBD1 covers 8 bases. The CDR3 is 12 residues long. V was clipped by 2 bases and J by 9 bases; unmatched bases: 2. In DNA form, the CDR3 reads TGTGCCAGCAGTTTATGGGACAGGAGCTACACCTTC. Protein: CASSLWDRSYTF.

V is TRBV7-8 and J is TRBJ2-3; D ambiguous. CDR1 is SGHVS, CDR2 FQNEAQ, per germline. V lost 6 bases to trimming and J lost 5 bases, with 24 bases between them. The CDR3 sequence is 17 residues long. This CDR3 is CASSLGRVLVSKDTQYF. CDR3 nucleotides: TGTGCCAGCAGTTTGGGAAGGGTGCTAGTGTCAAAAGATACGCAGTATTTT.

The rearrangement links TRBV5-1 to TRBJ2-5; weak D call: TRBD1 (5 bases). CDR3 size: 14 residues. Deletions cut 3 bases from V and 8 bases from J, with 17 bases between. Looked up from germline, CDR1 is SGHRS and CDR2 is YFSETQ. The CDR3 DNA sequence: TGCGCCAGCAGCTGGGGTACAGGCTGGGATACCCAGTACTTC. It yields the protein CASSWGTGWDTQYF.

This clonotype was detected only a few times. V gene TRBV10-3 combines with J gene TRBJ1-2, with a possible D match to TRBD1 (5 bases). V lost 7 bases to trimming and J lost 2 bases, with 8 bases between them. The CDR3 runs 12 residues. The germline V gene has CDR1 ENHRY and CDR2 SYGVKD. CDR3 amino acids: CAITRDNYGYTF. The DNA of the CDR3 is TGTGCCATCACCCGGGACAACTATGGCTACACCTTC.

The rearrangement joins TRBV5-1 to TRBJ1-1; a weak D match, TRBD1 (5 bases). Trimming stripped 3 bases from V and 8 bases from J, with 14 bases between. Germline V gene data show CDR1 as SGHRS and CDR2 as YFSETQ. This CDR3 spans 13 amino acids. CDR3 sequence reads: CASSSFRDEEAFF. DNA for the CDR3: TGCGCCAGCAGCTCCTTCAGGGACGAAGAAGCTTTCTTT. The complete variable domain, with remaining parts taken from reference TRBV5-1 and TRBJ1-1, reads KAGVTQTPRYLIKTRGQQVTLSCSPISGHRSVSWYQQTPGQGLQFLFEYFSETQRNKGNFPGRFSGRQFSNSRSEMNVSTLELGDSALYLCASSSFRDEEAFFGQGTRLTVV.